This is a list of T cell receptor beta chains from one sample in a study of technical replicates of blood from four donors. TCRdb's table, derived via immunoSEQ multiplex PCR, lists solely in-frame clones and lacks some. The sample carries about 83,000 clones, around 92% recorded once. The sequencing input was T cells isolated from PBMCs. The receptors were gathered from a human donor in good health. The CDR3 runs from the conserved cysteine through the conserved F or W. D genes are given only for firm matches.

V gene	D gene	J gene	CDR3 DNA	CDR3 protein
TRBV5-1	NA	TRBJ1-1	TGCGCCAGCAGCCTTGGGACTTTGGGCACTGAAGCTTTCTTT	CASSLGTLGTEAFF
TRBV10-3	TRBD1	TRBJ2-5	TGTGCCATCAGTGGAACAGGGGAGGAGACCCAGTACTTC	CAISGTGEETQYF
TRBV7-9	NA	TRBJ2-7	TGTGCCAGCAGCTCCCTGCTATCCAACTCCTACGAGCAGTACTTC	CASSSLLSNSYEQYF
TRBV19	TRBD1	TRBJ1-5	TGTGCCAGTAGTATAGACCCGGACAGGGGGGGACAGCCCCAGCATTTT	CASSIDPDRGGQPQHF
TRBV28	NA	TRBJ2-1	TGTGCCAGCAGCGGGAGAAATGAGCAGTTCTTC	CASSGRNEQFF
TRBV2	TRBD1	TRBJ1-2	TGTGCCAGCAGCCTGACAGGGCTCGGCTATGGCTACACCTTC	CASSLTGLGYGYTF
TRBV6-1	TRBD1	TRBJ1-2	TGTGCCAGCAGATTAGACAGGGGCGGCTACACCTTC	CASRLDRGGYTF
TRBV4-1	NA	TRBJ2-2	TGCGCCAGCAGCCAAGCGGGACGGAGGGCCGGGGAGCTGTTTTTT	CASSQAGRRAGELFF
TRBV6-6	NA	TRBJ1-6	TGTGCCAGCATTAACAGGGAAAGCTCACCCCTCCACTTT	CASINRESSPLHF
TRBV12-5	NA	TRBJ2-4	TGTGCTAGTGGTTTAAGGGCAGGGTTGGGAATAGCCAAAAACATTCAGTACTTC	CASGLRAGLGIAKNIQYF
TRBV6-6	NA	TRBJ1-1	TGTGCCAGCAGCCCCTCAGTCGCCACTGAAGCTTTCTTT	CASSPSVATEAFF
TRBV15	NA	TRBJ1-5	TGTGCCACCAGCAGATTGGGCAATAGCAATCAGCCCCAGCATTTT	CATSRLGNSNQPQHF
TRBV6-5	NA	TRBJ2-1	TGTGCCAGCAGTTCCCCGGGACTCCTACTCAATGAGCAGTTCTTC	CASSSPGLLLNEQFF
TRBV6-5	TRBD1	TRBJ1-3	TGTGCCAGCAGTTACAGGACAGGCTCTGGAAACACCATATATTTT	CASSYRTGSGNTIYF
TRBV5-6	NA	TRBJ1-2	TGTGCCAGCAGCTTCAACAGCTTAAACTATGGCTACACCTTC	CASSFNSLNYGYTF
TRBV28	TRBD1	TRBJ1-2	TGTGCCAGCAGTCTTATACAGACAGGGTCCCACTATGGCTACACCTTC	CASSLIQTGSHYGYTF
TRBV19	NA	TRBJ2-1	TGTGCCAGTAGTGCGGATTTCTTTTTTGAGCAGTTCTTC	CASSADFFFEQFF
TRBV19	NA	TRBJ2-1	TGTGCCAGTAGTATTAACAGGGGGGGTGGCTCCTACAATGAGCAGTTCTTC	CASSINRGGGSYNEQFF
TRBV6-6	NA	TRBJ2-1	TGTGCCAGCAGTGCGTTGAATGAGCAGTTCTTC	CASSALNEQFF
TRBV4-1	TRBD2	TRBJ2-1	TGCGCCAGCAGCCAAGACCGGGGCCTAGCGGCGGGGGATGAGCAGTTCTTC	CASSQDRGLAAGDEQFF
TRBV6-5	TRBD1	TRBJ1-2	TGTGCCAGCAGTCCCGCCAAGGGGGCTGGCTACACCTTC	CASSPAKGAGYTF
TRBV2	NA	TRBJ1-6	TGTGCCAGCAGCTCACAGGGTTGGGATTCACCCCTCCACTTT	CASSSQGWDSPLHF
TRBV30	TRBD2	TRBJ2-7	TGTGCCTGGAGACCCGGGACTAGCGGGCTCTACGAGCAGTACTTC	CAWRPGTSGLYEQYF
TRBV13	TRBD2	TRBJ2-3	TGTGCCAGCAGCCGACTAGGACTAGCGGGAGGGGATACGCAGTATTTT	CASSRLGLAGGDTQYF
TRBV5-5	TRBD1	TRBJ1-4	TGTGCCAGCAGCCTAGGGCCGGGACAGATAAATGAAAAACTGTTTTTT	CASSLGPGQINEKLFF
TRBV19	NA	TRBJ1-5	TGTGCCAGTAGTACACTCGTCAATCAGCCCCAGCATTTT	CASSTLVNQPQHF
TRBV5-1	NA	TRBJ2-4	TGCGCCAGCAGCTTAGAAGGGGGGGAAAACATTCAGTACTTC	CASSLEGGENIQYF
TRBV7-9	NA	TRBJ2-1	TGTGCCAGCACCTTCACGGGGGACGAGCAGTTCTTC	CASTFTGDEQFF
TRBV27	NA	TRBJ1-1	TGTGCCAGCAGTTTCGCGGGGGCGGGAACTGAAGCTTTCTTT	CASSFAGAGTEAFF
TRBV5-4	NA	TRBJ2-5	TGTGCCAGCAGCTCCTGGACTCGCCAAGAGACCCAGTACTTC	CASSSWTRQETQYF
TRBV27	NA	TRBJ2-5	TGTGCCAGCAGTTTTACGGGAGTTGGGGAGACCCAGTACTTC	CASSFTGVGETQYF
TRBV6-6	TRBD1	TRBJ1-3	TGTGCCAGCAGTCGGGGACAGGTTGTCAACACCATATATTTT	CASSRGQVVNTIYF